This T cell receptor beta chain was sequenced during a study of CD8 T cells in Susac syndrome. CDR1 is MNHEY, CDR2 SMNVEV, per germline (reference sequence). The ends were cut back, 3 bases at V and 6 bases at J, with 5 bases in the middle. The CDR3 has 12 residues. RNA amounts of about 0.5 to 1 ug underwent reverse transcription with random hexamers. Multiplex PCR with immunoSEQ amplified the TCR beta CDR3 across 54 Vbeta and 13 Jbeta. TCRdb recomputed calls from the immunoSEQ multiplex PCR reads with MiXCR, one row per CDR3 protein. The table has roughly 120,000 distinct CDR3 sequences, 80% to 95% seen once.

The chain links TRBV27 to TRBJ2-2, with D uncertain. The sequenced sample was CD8+ T cells from PBMCs. The sequence was obtained from a human donor with multiple sclerosis. Here the CDR3 reads CASSLLSGELFF. Written as DNA, the CDR3 is TGTGCCAGCAGTTTGTTATCCGGGGAGCTGTTTTTT.